This TCR beta chain was obtained from a study of T-cell memory formation after mild COVID-19. Study-level background: Largely donor-specific TCR clusters were found. Study outcomes and limitations: Cross-reactive memory seemingly joined, as some responding clones were found in pre-infection memory.

This clonotype came up a few times. The antigen is not known. With 4 bases removed from V and 1 base from J, the gap between germline ends came to 17 bases. This CDR3 is 17 amino acids long. The germline V gene encodes CDR1 SGHRS and CDR2 YFSETQ. TCRdb processed the 5' RACE reads anew with MiXCR; each CDR3 protein has one entry. The table lists more than 200,000 distinct CDR3 sequences, roughly 17% of them singletons, with about 4% in the top ten. The clonotype originates from a man younger than 35 who had mild COVID-19 (a few samples of this study predate the infection). Cell type and time point are not known. The genes are TRBV5-1 and TRBJ2-2; possible D gene TRBD1, 6 bases. The sample taken for sequencing was PBMCs or a T cell subset sorted from them (not recorded which). In DNA, the CDR3 is TGCGCCAGCAGCCCGGGACAAACCATACTGAACACCGGGGAGCTGTTTTTT. It is translated as CASSPGQTILNTGELFF. The variable domain in full, completed from reference TRBV5-1 and TRBJ2-2, reads KAGVTQTPRYLIKTRGQQVTLSCSPISGHRSVSWYQQTPGQGLQFLFEYFSETQRNKGNFPGRFSGRQFSNSRSEMNVSTLELGDSALYLCASSPGQTILNTGELFFGEGSRLTVL.